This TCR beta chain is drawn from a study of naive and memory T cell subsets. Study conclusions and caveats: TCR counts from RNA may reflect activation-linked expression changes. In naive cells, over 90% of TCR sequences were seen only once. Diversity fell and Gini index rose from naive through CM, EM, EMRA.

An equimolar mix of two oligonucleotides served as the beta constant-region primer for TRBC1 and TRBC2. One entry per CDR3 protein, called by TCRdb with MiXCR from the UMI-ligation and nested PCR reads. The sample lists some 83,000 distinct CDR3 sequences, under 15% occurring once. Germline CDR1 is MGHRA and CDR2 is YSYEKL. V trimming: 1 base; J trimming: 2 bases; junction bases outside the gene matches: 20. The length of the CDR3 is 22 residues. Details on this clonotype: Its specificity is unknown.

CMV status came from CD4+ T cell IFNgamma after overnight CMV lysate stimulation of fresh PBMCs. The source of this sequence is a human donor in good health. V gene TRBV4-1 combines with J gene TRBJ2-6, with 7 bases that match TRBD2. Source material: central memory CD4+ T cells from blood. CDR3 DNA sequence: TGCGCCAGCAGCCAAGGATTGCAAGGGGAGGGCCCGGGGTCGGCTGGGGCCAACGTCCTGACTTTC. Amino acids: CASSQGLQGEGPGSAGANVLTF.